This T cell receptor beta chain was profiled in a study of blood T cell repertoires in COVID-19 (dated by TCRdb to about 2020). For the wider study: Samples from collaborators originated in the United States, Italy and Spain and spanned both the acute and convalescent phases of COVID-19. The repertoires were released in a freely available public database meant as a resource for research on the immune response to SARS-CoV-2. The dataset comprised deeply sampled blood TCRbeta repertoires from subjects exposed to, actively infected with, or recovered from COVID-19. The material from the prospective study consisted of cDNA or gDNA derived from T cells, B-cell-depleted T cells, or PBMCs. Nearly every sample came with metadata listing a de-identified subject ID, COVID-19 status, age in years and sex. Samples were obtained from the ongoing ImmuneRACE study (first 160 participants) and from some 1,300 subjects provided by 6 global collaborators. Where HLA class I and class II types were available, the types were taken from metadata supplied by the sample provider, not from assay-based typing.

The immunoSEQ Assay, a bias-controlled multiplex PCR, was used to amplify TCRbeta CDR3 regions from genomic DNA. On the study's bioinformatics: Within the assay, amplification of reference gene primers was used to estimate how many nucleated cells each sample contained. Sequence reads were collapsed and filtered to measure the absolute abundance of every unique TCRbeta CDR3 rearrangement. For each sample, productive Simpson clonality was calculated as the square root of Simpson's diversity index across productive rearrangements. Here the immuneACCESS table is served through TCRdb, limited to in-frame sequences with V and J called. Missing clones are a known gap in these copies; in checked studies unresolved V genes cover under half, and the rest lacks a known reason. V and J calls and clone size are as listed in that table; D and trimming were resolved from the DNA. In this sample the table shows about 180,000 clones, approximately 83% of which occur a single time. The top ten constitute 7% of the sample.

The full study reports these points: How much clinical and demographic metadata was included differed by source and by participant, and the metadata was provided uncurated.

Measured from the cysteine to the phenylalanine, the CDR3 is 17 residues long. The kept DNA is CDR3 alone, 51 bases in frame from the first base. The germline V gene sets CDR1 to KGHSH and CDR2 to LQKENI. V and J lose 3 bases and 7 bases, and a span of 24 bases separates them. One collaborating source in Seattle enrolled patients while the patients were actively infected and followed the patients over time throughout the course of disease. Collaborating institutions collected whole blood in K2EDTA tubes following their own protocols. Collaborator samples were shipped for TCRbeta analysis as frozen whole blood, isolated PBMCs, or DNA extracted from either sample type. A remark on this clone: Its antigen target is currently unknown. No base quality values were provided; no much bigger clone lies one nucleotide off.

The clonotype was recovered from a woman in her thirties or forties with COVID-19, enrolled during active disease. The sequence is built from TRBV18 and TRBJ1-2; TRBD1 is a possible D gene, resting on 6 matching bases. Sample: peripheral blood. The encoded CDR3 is CASSPDRISGGGSGYTF. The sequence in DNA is TGTGCCAGCTCACCGGACAGAATATCAGGCGGGGGTAGTGGCTACACCTTC.